This T cell receptor beta chain stems from a study of blood T cell repertoires in COVID-19. The CDR3 has 12 residues. The V and J ends lost 2 bases and 14 bases respectively, with 10 bases between them. Here immunoSEQ multiplex PCR was the method, and the copy in TCRdb shows in-frame clones only, minus some. The sample has just over 15,000 clones, 75% to 90% seen once. This rearrangement joins TRBV12-3 or TRBV12-4 to TRBJ1-6; D is unresolved. This receptor was taken from an elderly man with active or convalescent COVID-19. Material: peripheral blood. CDR3 sequence: CASSLKLAALHF. DNA for the CDR3: TGTGCCAGCAGTTTAAAGTTGGCGGCCCTCCACTTT.